This T cell receptor beta chain emerged from a study of shared clonotypes between healthy human individuals. CD4+ cells underwent separation, giving CD45RA+ naive and CD45RA-negative memory subsets. V lost 5 bases and J lost 7; bases outside the gene matches: 9. The CDR3 is 15 residues long. Germline values: CDR1 SGHKS, CDR2 YYEKEE (reference sequence). Findings and caveats of the study: An anticipated effect of sequencing depth on clonotype sharing among donors was recognized.

The method was immunoSEQ multiplex PCR; TCRdb's version includes in-frame clones alone and lacks a portion of them. The sample yields some 1 million clones, around 76% seen once. Worth noting for this clone: What it binds is not known.

This sequence joins TRBV5-5 and TRBJ2-1, with 10 bases lining up with TRBD2. The origin of this receptor is a man aged 18-30 years in good health. Sequenced input: memory CD4+ T cells sorted from blood. Subset noted: CD45RA-negative fraction. The CDR3 coding sequence is TGTGCCAGCAGACCTCTAGCGGGAGCACGGAATGAGCAGTTCTTC. Translated: CASRPLAGARNEQFF. The variable domain in full, completed from reference TRBV5-5 and TRBJ2-1, reads DAGVTQSPTHLIKTRGQQVTLRCSPISGHKSVSWYQQVLGQGPQFIFQYYEKEERGRGNFPDRFSARQFPNYSSELNVNALLLGDSALYLCASRPLAGARNEQFFGPGTRLTVL.